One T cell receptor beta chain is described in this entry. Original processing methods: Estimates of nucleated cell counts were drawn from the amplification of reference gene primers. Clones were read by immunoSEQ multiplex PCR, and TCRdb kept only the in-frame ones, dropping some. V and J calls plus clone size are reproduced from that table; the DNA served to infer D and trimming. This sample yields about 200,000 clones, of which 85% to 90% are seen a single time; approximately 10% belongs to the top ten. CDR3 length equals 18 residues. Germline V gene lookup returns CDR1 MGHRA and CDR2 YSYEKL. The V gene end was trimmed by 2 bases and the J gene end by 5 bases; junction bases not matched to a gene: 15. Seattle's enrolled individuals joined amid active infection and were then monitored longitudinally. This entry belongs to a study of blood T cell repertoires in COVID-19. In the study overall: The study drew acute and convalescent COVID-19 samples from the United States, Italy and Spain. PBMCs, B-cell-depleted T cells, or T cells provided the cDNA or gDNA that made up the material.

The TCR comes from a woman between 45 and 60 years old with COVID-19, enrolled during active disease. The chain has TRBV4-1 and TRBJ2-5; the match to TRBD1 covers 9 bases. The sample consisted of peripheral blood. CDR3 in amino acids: CASSQPSRQNRGRETQYF. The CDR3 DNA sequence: TGCGCCAGCAGCCAACCGTCACGACAAAACAGGGGGCGGGAGACCCAGTACTTC.